Shown below are 19 T cell receptor beta chains from a single sample sequenced in a study of STAT3 mutations in large granular lymphocyte leukemia. Study findings and constraints: Every T-LGLL patient had at least one immunodominant TCRbeta clonotype.

Only in-frame clones appear in the TCRdb table, and some are missing; sequencing was by immunoSEQ multiplex PCR. The sample has about 9,200 clones; more than 75% are singletons. The antigens of these receptors remain unknown. Sequenced material: peripheral blood mononuclear cells. These receptors all stem from a man aged 55 to 70 with T-cell large granular lymphocyte leukemia. Some clones in this sample may be carry-over from other donors' samples.

With respect to this clone: Germline and junction disagree at one end, which may indicate a read error. The chain combines TRBV7-7 with TRBJ2-3; D is uncertain. CDR1 and CDR2 from the germline V gene are SSHAT and FNYEAQ (reference sequence). The CDR3 loop spans 14 amino acids. The CDR3 loop is CASSLATTTDTQYF. The DNA for the CDR3 is TGTGCTAGCAGCTTAGCAACTACCACAGATACGCAGTATTTT.

The rearrangement uses TRBV4-2 and TRBJ1-2, with D unclear. In germline, CDR1 is LGHNA, CDR2 YNFKEQ. V dropped 1 base and J dropped 2 bases, with 11 bases sitting between them. The CDR3 contains 15 residues. CDR3 sequence reads: CASSQGIGLNYGYTF. The CDR3 DNA sequence: TGTGCCAGCAGCCAAGGGATCGGACTGAACTATGGCTACACCTTC.

This sequence joins TRBV7-2 and TRBJ2-7; possibly TRBD2 for D (6 bases). There are 14 residues in the CDR3. V lost 4 bases and J lost 9, with 19 bases in between. Per the germline V gene, CDR1 is SGHTA and CDR2 is FQGNSA. CDR3 sequence: CASSSRIPAGWQYF. CDR3 DNA: TGTGCCAGCAGCTCCCGCATCCCAGCGGGCTGGCAGTACTTC. Complete variable domain (other parts from reference TRBV7-2 and TRBJ2-7): GAGVSQSPSNKVTEKGKDVELRCDPISGHTALYWYRQSLGQGLEFLIYFQGNSAPDKSGLPSDRFSAERTGGSVSTLTIQRTQQEDSAVYLCASSSRIPAGWQYFGPGTRLTVT.

The genes are TRBV5-5 and TRBJ2-7; D gene unclear. This CDR3 is built from 15 residues. Germline V lookup: CDR1 SGHKS, CDR2 YYEKEE (reference sequence). Trimming took 0 bases from V and 4 from J, leaving 14 bases between them. CDR3: CASSLDSGGKYEQYF. Written as DNA, the CDR3 is TGTGCCAGCAGCTTGGATTCCGGCGGAAAATACGAGCAGTACTTC.

V and J are TRBV23-1 and TRBJ1-1; 9 nucleotides align to TRBD1. TRBV23-1 is sorted into the ORF group, with uncertain function. J gave up 11 bases and V 4 bases, and 11 bases lay outside the gene matches. The CDR3 is 14 amino acids. The CDR3 DNA reads as TGCGCCAGCAGTCTTCCCGGACAGGGGTATCGGGCTTTCTTT. It yields the protein CASSLPGQGYRAFF.

The chain uses TRBV30 and TRBJ2-5, with TRBD2 identical over 11 bases. Germline loops: CDR1 GTSNPN, CDR2 SVGIG (reference sequence). Trimming removed 2 bases from V and 1 base from J; junction bases left unmatched: 3. This CDR3 spans 15 amino acids. This chain's CDR3 is CAWSRGTSGQETQYF. The CDR3 nucleotides read TGTGCCTGGAGTAGAGGGACTAGCGGCCAAGAGACCCAGTACTTC.

The chain couples TRBV5-1 to TRBJ1-6; a possible D gene is TRBD1 (6 bases). V dropped 5 bases and J dropped 8 bases, with 14 bases sitting between them. CDR1 and CDR2 from the germline V gene are SGHRS and YFSETQ. The CDR3 length is 14 residues. The CDR3 spells CASRGGAADSPLHF. The CDR3 DNA sequence: TGCGCCAGCAGGGGGGGGGCCGCCGATTCACCCCTCCACTTT.

The V call is TRBV30, the J call TRBJ1-2; D gene unclear. This CDR3 is built from 13 residues. V lost 2 bases, J lost 2 bases, and 9 bases lay in between. Per the germline V gene, CDR1 is GTSNPN and CDR2 is SVGIG (reference sequence). The CDR3 reads CAWSSLRNYGYTF. Written as DNA, the CDR3 is TGTGCCTGGAGTTCCCTTCGGAACTATGGCTACACCTTC.

This chain joins TRBV25-1 and TRBJ2-7; D gene uncertain. The V gene's germline CDR1 is MGHDK and CDR2 SYGVNS. The CDR3 has 12 residues. Trimming pared 6 bases from V and 3 bases from J, leaving 9 bases between. CDR3 in DNA: TGTGCCAGCAGCAGACTGAACTACGAGCAGTACTTC. It encodes CASSRLNYEQYF.

The gene calls are TRBV14 and TRBJ2-1; D is perhaps TRBD2 (6 bases). The length of the CDR3 is 16 residues. Germline V gene sequence: CDR1 SGHDN, CDR2 FVKESK. The V end was cut by 0 bases, the J end by 11 bases, with 20 bases between. CDR3 in amino acids: CASSQDVPDWREKQFF. CDR3 nucleotides: TGTGCCAGCAGCCAAGATGTTCCCGACTGGCGGGAAAAGCAGTTCTTC.

V gene TRBV7-2 combines with J gene TRBJ1-6, with TRBD1 matching 9 bases. J gave up 8 bases and V 0 bases, and 8 bases lay outside the gene matches. This CDR3 is built from 17 residues. Germline CDR1 is SGHTA and CDR2 is FQGNSA. CDR3 protein: CASSLAKQGANDSPLHF. The CDR3 region has the DNA TGTGCCAGCAGCTTAGCAAAACAGGGGGCCAACGATTCACCCCTCCACTTT. Supplemented by reference TRBV7-2 and TRBJ1-6, the full variable domain reads GAGVSQSPSNKVTEKGKDVELRCDPISGHTALYWYRQSLGQGLEFLIYFQGNSAPDKSGLPSDRFSAERTGGSVSTLTIQRTQQEDSAVYLCASSLAKQGANDSPLHFGNGTRLTVT.

V gene TRBV10-3 combines with J gene TRBJ1-1, with a tentative D call TRBD1 (6 bases). The germline CDR1 and CDR2 sequences are ENHRY and SYGVKD. The CDR3 sequence is 16 residues long. V was pared by 4 bases and J by 0 bases, with 15 bases between. In nucleotides, the CDR3 is TGTGCCATCAGTGGGGGGGACAATTCTTTGAACACTGAAGCTTTCTTT. Residues: CAISGGDNSLNTEAFF.

The chain carries TRBV2 and TRBJ2-2, with D perhaps given as TRBD1 or TRBD2 (5 bases each). V was shortened by 6 bases and J by 1 base, with 6 bases between the two germline ends. The CDR3 extends over 13 amino acids. CDR1 is SNHLY and CDR2 is FYNNEI in the germline V gene. This CDR3 reads CASRGENTGELFF. The CDR3 nucleotides read TGTGCCAGCAGGGGGGAGAACACCGGGGAGCTGTTTTTT. Full variable domain (outside the CDR3, taken from reference TRBV2 and TRBJ2-2): EPEVTQTPSHQVTQMGQEVILRCVPISNHLYFYWYRQILGQKVEFLVSFYNNEISEKSEIFDDQFSVERPDGSNFTLKIRSTKLEDSAMYFCASRGENTGELFFGEGSRLTVL.

This chain joins TRBV5-1 and TRBJ2-1, with 9 positions matching TRBD2. The germline V gene encodes CDR1 SGHRS and CDR2 YFSETQ. The CDR3 is 16 amino acids. J gave up 4 bases and V 2 bases, and 7 bases lay outside the gene matches. CDR3 nucleotide sequence: TGCGCCAGCAGCTTACTAGCGGGCCAAGGGTACAATGAGCAGTTCTTC. This sequence encodes CASSLLAGQGYNEQFF. The whole variable domain, filled in from reference TRBV5-1 and TRBJ2-1, reads KAGVTQTPRYLIKTRGQQVTLSCSPISGHRSVSWYQQTPGQGLQFLFEYFSETQRNKGNFPGRFSGRQFSNSRSEMNVSTLELGDSALYLCASSLLAGQGYNEQFFGPGTRLTVL.

This chain connects TRBV6-6 to TRBJ2-7, with D possibly TRBD2 on 6 matching bases. This CDR3 contains 15 residues. Germline CDR1 is MNHNY and CDR2 is SVGAGI (reference sequence). Trimming pared 0 bases from V and 6 bases from J, leaving 15 bases between. In DNA form, the CDR3 reads TGTGCCAGCAGTTACTCTCCGGGACGGAGGGGCGAGCAGTACTTC. This gives the protein CASSYSPGRRGEQYF.

This rearrangement joins TRBV12-5 to TRBJ2-5; D is uncertain. The CDR3 runs 17 residues. Germline V gives CDR1 LGHNT, CDR2 FRNRAP. V gave up 0 bases and J gave up 2 bases, with 16 bases separating them. CDR3 sequence (DNA): TGTGCTAGTGGTTTGGTACCGGATTACGGAGCGCAAGAGACCCAGTACTTC. This codes for CASGLVPDYGAQETQYF. Full variable domain (rest looked up from reference TRBV12-5 and TRBJ2-5): DARVTQTPRHKVTEMGQEVTMRCQPILGHNTVFWYRQTMMQGLELLAYFRNRAPLDDSGMPKDRFSAEMPDATLATLKIQPSEPRDSAVYFCASGLVPDYGAQETQYFGPGTRLLVL.

The CDR3 DNA follows: TGTGCCAGCTCATTAAGCGGGAGTTACAATGAGCAGTTCTTC. This translates into CASSLSGSYNEQFF. This rearrangement joins TRBV18 to TRBJ2-1, with 8 bases aligning to TRBD2. After removal of 5 bases from V and 4 bases from J, the junction contained 4 bases not matched to a gene. This CDR3 comprises 14 residues. Germline CDR1 KGHSH, CDR2 LQKENI.

The chain joins TRBV27 to TRBJ2-2; TRBD2 agrees at 12 bases. The ends lost 7 bases at V and 6 bases at J; junction bases unmatched: 6. The CDR3 is 15 residues long. Germline V gene lookup returns CDR1 MNHEY and CDR2 SMNVEV (reference sequence). The CDR3 nucleotides read TGTGCCAGCAAGACTAGCGGGAGTTTCTCCGGGGAGCTGTTTTTT. Translated, it gives CASKTSGSFSGELFF.

The chain carries TRBV29-1 and TRBJ2-3; TRBD2 matches 7 bases. Germline V gives CDR1 SQVTM, CDR2 ANQGSEA. This CDR3 is 13 amino acids long. With 8 bases clipped from V and 2 bases from J, the junction kept 7 bases outside the gene matches. CDR3 region: CSSWGGDTDTQYF. DNA for the CDR3: TGCAGCTCTTGGGGGGGGGACACAGATACGCAGTATTTT.